The 23 T cell receptor beta chains below were found in one sample sequenced in a study of T cells in Graves' hyperthyroidism and ophthalmopathy. Authors of the study amplified TCR beta CDR3 regions from RNA transcripts. TCR CDR3 underwent first-round RT-PCR with the HTBI primer set. One entry per CDR3 protein results from TCRdb running MiXCR on the multiplex PCR reads. The repertoire holds about 46,000 distinct CDR3 sequences, with about half as singletons. Sequencing used peripheral blood or thyroid tissue (not recorded which). The receptors were sampled from a woman between 45 and 65 years old with Graves' hyperthyroidism.

This clonotype came up many times. The chain employs TRBV6-5 and TRBJ1-5, with a possible D match to TRBD1 (6 bases). CDR1 is MNHEY and CDR2 is SVGAGI in the germline V gene. The V and J ends lost 6 bases and 7 bases respectively, with 13 bases between them. The CDR3 length is 13 residues. CDR3 nucleotides: TGTGCCAGCAGGCCGGGACATGGGCAGCCCCAGCATTTT. This encodes CASRPGHGQPQHF.

The rearrangement uses TRBV7-9 and TRBJ1-2, with TRBD1 identical over 8 bases. The CDR3 is 14 residues long. Germline V lookup: CDR1 SEHNR, CDR2 FQNEAQ (reference sequence). Unmatched junction bases numbered 11, after V lost 8 bases and J lost 6 bases. The CDR3 is CASSPRQGPNGYTF. Written as DNA, the CDR3 is TGTGCCAGCTCACCGAGACAGGGGCCCAATGGCTACACCTTC.

V is TRBV7-9 and J is TRBJ1-2, with D possibly being TRBD1 (6 bases). In germline, CDR1 is SEHNR, CDR2 FQNEAQ (reference sequence). This CDR3 has 15 residues. The V gene lost 0 bases and the J gene lost 6 bases, with 14 bases spanning the gap. CDR3 protein: CASSLAHGGGHGYTF. In DNA, the CDR3 is TGTGCCAGCAGCTTAGCGCATGGGGGCGGTCATGGCTACACCTTC.

This clonotype was observed once. The chain couples TRBV29-1 to TRBJ1-1; tentatively, D is TRBD1 (6 bases). This CDR3 spans 13 amino acids. Trimming left V 7 bases short and J 7 bases short, with 19 bases between. Germline assignment: CDR1 SQVTM and CDR2 ANQGSEA. For the CDR3, the DNA is TGCAGCGCCCGGGGTCAGGGGCCGGGTGAAGCTTTCTTT. This sequence encodes CSARGQGPGEAFF.

Many counts were recorded for this clonotype. The chain combines TRBV7-8 with TRBJ1-2; 7 bases match TRBD1. V was pared by 5 bases and J by 5 bases, with 5 bases of the junction left unmatched. The CDR3 has 13 amino acids. CDR1 and CDR2 from the germline V gene are SGHVS and FQNEAQ. CDR3 sequence reads: CASSPGTAYGYTF. DNA of the CDR3: TGTGCCAGCAGCCCGGGGACAGCTTATGGCTACACCTTC.

The V call is TRBV15, the J call TRBJ1-1; D is ambiguous. The germline CDR1 and CDR2 sequences are LNHNV and YYDKDF (reference sequence). The CDR3 totals 13 residues. Trimming removed 3 bases from V and 8 bases from J, with 13 bases in between. CDR3 in amino acids: CATSRDRLEEAFF. The CDR3 nucleotides read TGTGCCACCAGCAGGGATCGGTTGGAAGAAGCTTTCTTT. Full variable domain (missing parts from reference TRBV15 and TRBJ1-1): DAMVIQNPRYQVTQFGKPVTLSCSQTLNHNVMYWYQQKSSQAPKLLFHYYDKDFNNEADTPDNFQSRRPNTSFCFLDIRSPGLGDTAMYLCATSRDRLEEAFFGQGTRLTVV.

This chain joins TRBV18 and TRBJ2-3; no definite D call. V lost 4 bases to trimming and J lost 6 bases, with 11 bases between them. Germline V gene sequence: CDR1 KGHSH, CDR2 LQKENI. This CDR3 has 13 residues. This CDR3 is CASSHPVGDTQYF. CDR3 DNA sequence: TGTGCCAGCTCACACCCGGTCGGTGATACGCAGTATTTT.

This clonotype was found once. The chain couples TRBV7-9 to TRBJ1-1, with TRBD1 matching 8 bases. This CDR3 spans 14 amino acids. V dropped 5 bases and J dropped 0; count of bases not matched to a gene: 2. The germline V gene encodes CDR1 SEHNR and CDR2 FQNEAQ (reference sequence). The CDR3 reads CASSTGQVNTEAFF. The CDR3 DNA reads as TGTGCCAGCAGCACGGGACAGGTGAACACTGAAGCTTTCTTT.

V usage is TRBV7-2 and J usage is TRBJ2-7; 10 positions agree with TRBD2. The CDR3 runs 15 residues. Germline values: CDR1 SGHTA, CDR2 FQGNSA. J lost 2 bases, V lost 7 bases, and 8 bases had no gene match. The CDR3 here is CASTLGLAATYEQYF. The CDR3 bases are TGTGCCAGCACCCTAGGACTAGCGGCCACCTACGAGCAGTACTTC.

This clonotype showed up many times. The V and J genes are TRBV5-6 and TRBJ1-1; 9 bases align to TRBD1. The CDR3 extends over 18 amino acids. Germline V CDR1 and CDR2: SGHDT, YYEEEE. The V and J ends lost 3 bases and 1 base, in that order; junction bases with no gene match: 13. The CDR3, as DNA: TGTGCCAGCAGCTCCACGGTGCTAGGGACAGGGAGGAACACTGAAGCTTTCTTT. This sequence encodes CASSSTVLGTGRNTEAFF.

The V call is TRBV2, the J call TRBJ2-5; the D gene is possibly TRBD2 (5 bases). V shed 3 bases and J shed 3 bases, with 11 bases lying between them. The germline CDR1 and CDR2 sequences are SNHLY and FYNNEI. This CDR3 contains 14 residues. For the CDR3, the DNA is TGTGCCAGCAGTGATCGAGGGCCGGAAGAGACCCAGTACTTC. It translates to CASSDRGPEETQYF.

V usage is TRBV7-3 and J usage is TRBJ2-7; 10 bases map to TRBD1. This CDR3 has 13 amino acids. Germline assignment: CDR1 SGHTA and CDR2 FQGTGA. Unmatched junction bases numbered 2, after V lost 5 bases and J lost 4 bases. The CDR3 reads CASSVGQGYEQYF. The DNA for the CDR3 is TGTGCCAGCAGCGTGGGACAGGGGTACGAGCAGTACTTC. Using reference TRBV7-3 and TRBJ2-7 for the parts outside the CDR3, the full variable domain is GAGVSQTPSNKVTEKGKYVELRCDPISGHTALYWYRQSLGQGPEFLIYFQGTGAADDSGLPNDRFFAVRPEGSVSTLKIQRTERGDSAVYLCASSVGQGYEQYFGPGTRLTVT.

This clonotype was seen repeatedly, ten times or more. The genes are TRBV5-8 and TRBJ1-1; D uncertain. V lost 2 bases and J lost 2, with 13 bases in between. The CDR3 totals 15 residues. Looked up from germline, CDR1 is SGHTS and CDR2 is YDEGEE. The CDR3 bases are TGTGCCAGCAGCTTCAGACCCGGACTTAACACTGAAGCTTTCTTT. Translated, it gives CASSFRPGLNTEAFF. The full variable domain, rest sourced from reference TRBV5-8 and TRBJ1-1, is EAGVTQSPTHLIKTRGQQATLRCSPISGHTSVYWYQQALGLGLQFLLWYDEGEERNRGNFPPRFSGRQFPNYSSELNVNALELEDSALYLCASSFRPGLNTEAFFGQGTRLTVV.

Concerning this clonotype: At one end, the junction sequence differs from germline, possibly due to a read error. The J gene is TRBJ1-3, the V gene TRBV6-1; D remains unclear. The CDR3 loop spans 16 amino acids. Germline V gene sequence: CDR1 MNHNS, CDR2 SASEGT. The CDR3 coding sequence is TGTGCCAGCAGTGAAGAATACAGTAGCTCTGAAAACACCATATATTTT. It yields the protein CASSEEYSSSENTIYF.

Regarding this clonotype: Germline is not matched at one junction end, which may reflect a read error. The chain is built from TRBV7-3 and TRBJ2-5; 9 positions agree with TRBD1. This CDR3 has 14 residues. Germline loops: CDR1 SGHTA, CDR2 FQGTGA. The CDR3 nucleotides are TGTGCCATCAGCTTAAACAGGGGGCAAGAGGCCCAGTACTTC. Residues: CAISLNRGQEAQYF.

This clonotype was recorded only once. The chain uses TRBV20-1 and TRBJ1-2; 10 bases line up with TRBD1. The V segment lost 6 bases and the J segment 6 bases; nucleotides outside the gene matches: 7. This CDR3 spans 13 amino acids. Germline V gives CDR1 DFQATT, CDR2 SNEGSKA (reference sequence). CDR3 amino acids: CSAIDGTGDGYTF. CDR3 bases: TGCAGTGCAATAGACGGGACAGGGGATGGCTACACCTTC.

This clonotype showed up many times. The chain has TRBV28 and TRBJ1-5, with D perhaps TRBD1 (5 bases). V dropped 5 bases and J dropped 5 bases, with 19 bases sitting between them. Germline V gives CDR1 MDHEN, CDR2 SYDVKM. The CDR3 has 16 residues. The CDR3 DNA sequence: TGTGCCAGCAGTCCATGGGTGGGGGTAGACGATCAGCCCCAGCATTTT. Translated, it gives CASSPWVGVDDQPQHF.

This chain links TRBV7-8 with TRBJ2-7; weak D call: TRBD2 (6 bases). Germline CDR1 and CDR2: SGHVS and FQNEAQ. Trimming took 5 bases from V and 3 from J, leaving 17 bases between them. This CDR3 has 15 amino acids. The CDR3 reads CASSTSGREFYEQYF. The CDR3 region has the DNA TGTGCCAGCAGCACCTCGGGACGGGAGTTCTACGAGCAGTACTTC. The full variable domain, with the rest looked up from reference TRBV7-8 and TRBJ2-7, is GAGVSQSPRYKVAKRGQDVALRCDPISGHVSLFWYQQALGQGPEFLTYFQNEAQLDKSGLPSDRFFAERPEGSVSTLKIQRTQQEDSAVYLCASSTSGREFYEQYFGPGTRLTVT.

The chain recombines TRBV7-9 with TRBJ1-4; D not resolved. Between the trimmed V and J ends, which lost 5 bases and 8 bases, there was a span of 12 bases. This CDR3 has 13 amino acids. The germline CDR1 and CDR2 sequences are SEHNR and FQNEAQ (reference sequence). As DNA, the CDR3 is TGTGCCAGCAGCCGGAAGGGAGGAGAAAAACTGTTTTTT. This encodes CASSRKGGEKLFF.

The gene calls are TRBV7-2 and TRBJ1-5, with D maybe TRBD1 (6 bases). V was trimmed by 5 bases and J by 6 bases, leaving 14 bases between them. This CDR3 region has 14 residues. Germline V gene data show CDR1 as SGHTA and CDR2 as FQGNSA. In DNA form, the CDR3 reads TGTGCCAGCAGCCCTAGGGACACACTTCAGCCCCAGCATTTT. Protein: CASSPRDTLQPQHF.

On this clonotype itself: This may be a read error, as it is one base from a much larger clone. The gene calls are TRBV4-2 and TRBJ1-2, with D possibly being TRBD1 (5 bases). The CDR3 totals 16 residues. V was shortened by 4 bases and J by 8 bases, with 23 bases between the two germline ends. Per germline, CDR1 LGHNA and CDR2 YNFKEQ. The CDR3 region is CASSRAAGGVIRGYTF. The DNA for the CDR3 is TGTGCCAGCAGCCGAGCTGCGGGGGGGGTTATTCGAGGCTACACCTTC.

With respect to this clonotype: This may be a read error, as it is one base from a much larger clone. The genes are TRBV20-1 and TRBJ2-7, with 12 bases matching TRBD2. Germline-derived CDR1 and CDR2 are DFQATT and SNEGSKA (reference sequence). Trimming cost V 3 bases and J 5 bases; bases outside gene matches: 8. This CDR3 contains 15 residues. The CDR3 DNA reads TGCAGTGCTAGTGGACTAGCGGGGACTTTCCACGAGCAGTACTTC. Protein sequence: CSASGLAGTFHEQYF.

This clonotype has at least ten counts. CDR3 sequence reads: CASSRDFYEQYF. The CDR3 DNA reads TGTGCCAGCAGCCGGGACTTTTACGAGCAGTACTTC. The chain has TRBV7-8 and TRBJ2-7; maybe TRBD2 (6 bases). The CDR3 covers 12 residues. Germline assignment: CDR1 SGHVS and CDR2 FQNEAQ. Trimming removed 5 bases from V and 4 bases from J, with 9 bases in between.